Presented here are 12 T cell receptor beta chains from one specimen sequenced in a study of cytomegalovirus exposure and HLA in healthy donors. Primers: 60 Vbeta forward and 13 Jbeta reverse. The assay was immunoSEQ multiplex PCR, and TCRdb's table has in-frame clones only and misses some. The sample lists some 180,000 clones; about 78% were seen once. Specimen: PBMCs. The source is a woman in her 30s in good health and CMV-seronegative.

The V and J genes are TRBV5-1 and TRBJ2-7; perhaps TRBD2 as D (5 bases). V was shortened by 0 bases and J by 0 bases, with 13 bases between the two germline ends. Per germline, CDR1 SGHRS and CDR2 YFSETQ. There are 16 residues in the CDR3. The CDR3 region has the DNA TGCGCCAGCAGCTTGGGTCGGGGTTACAGCTCCTACGAGCAGTACTTC. Translation: CASSLGRGYSSYEQYF. Filled out from reference TRBV5-1 and TRBJ2-7, the complete variable domain reads KAGVTQTPRYLIKTRGQQVTLSCSPISGHRSVSWYQQTPGQGLQFLFEYFSETQRNKGNFPGRFSGRQFSNSRSEMNVSTLELGDSALYLCASSLGRGYSSYEQYFGPGTRLTVT.

A word on this clone: An end of the junction does not agree with germline; a read error may underlie this. V usage is TRBV11-3 and J usage is TRBJ2-7; TRBD1 matches 7 bases. Looked up from germline, CDR1 is SGHNT and CDR2 is YENEEA. The CDR3 loop spans 16 amino acids. This chain's CDR3 is CASSFLAGQASDEQYF. The CDR3 DNA reads TGTGCCAGCAGCTTTCTCGCCGGACAGGCCTCCGACGAGCAGTACTTC. Full variable domain (outside the CDR3, taken from reference TRBV11-3 and TRBJ2-7): EAGVVQSPRYKIIEKKQPVAFWCNPISGHNTLYWYLQNLGQGPELLIRYENEEAVDDSQLPKDRFSAERLKGVDSTLKIQPAELGDSAVYLCASSFLAGQASDEQYFGPGTRLTVT.

V usage is TRBV27 and J usage is TRBJ2-7; 10 nucleotides align to TRBD2. Germline CDR1 is MNHEY and CDR2 is SMNVEV (reference sequence). This CDR3 region has 15 residues. J lost 2 bases, V lost 6 bases, and 7 bases had no gene match. The CDR3 is CASSRSSGGAYEQYF. The CDR3 DNA reads as TGTGCCAGCAGCCGATCTAGCGGGGGAGCCTACGAGCAGTACTTC.

This sequence joins TRBV2 and TRBJ2-5, with D tentatively TRBD1 (8 bases). The CDR3 totals 14 residues. CDR1 is SNHLY, CDR2 FYNNEI, per germline. The V and J ends lost 11 bases and 5 bases respectively, with 21 bases between them. CDR3 loop: CAGGGRGRDETQYF. As DNA, the CDR3 is TGTGCCGGCGGGGGCAGGGGGCGAGACGAGACCCAGTACTTC. Looking up the rest from reference TRBV2 and TRBJ2-5 gives the full variable domain: EPEVTQTPSHQVTQMGQEVILRCVPISNHLYFYWYRQILGQKVEFLVSFYNNEISEKSEIFDDQFSVERPDGSNFTLKIRSTKLEDSAMYFCAGGGRGRDETQYFGPGTRLLVL.

The chain has TRBV27 and TRBJ1-6, with a possible D match to TRBD1 (5 bases). The CDR3 sequence is 17 residues long. Deletions cut 5 bases from V and 0 bases from J, with 14 bases between. Germline V gene sequence: CDR1 MNHEY, CDR2 SMNVEV (reference sequence). This CDR3 reads CASSIRQMSSYNSPLHF. CDR3 nucleotide sequence: TGTGCCAGCAGTATAAGACAGATGAGCTCCTATAATTCACCCCTCCACTTT.

The chain recombines TRBV13 with TRBJ2-6; D possibly corresponds to TRBD1 (5 bases). From germline, CDR1 is PRHDT and CDR2 FYEKMQ (reference sequence). Trimming left V 4 bases short and J 1 base short, with 8 bases between. The CDR3 spans 15 residues. CDR3 nucleotide sequence: TGTGCCAGCAGCTCAACAGGATCTGGGGCCAACGTCCTGACTTTC. It codes for CASSSTGSGANVLTF.

The chain uses TRBV30 and TRBJ2-7, with TRBD1 as a possible D gene (5 bases). V was clipped by 0 bases and J by 1 base, with 7 bases between them. Germline V lookup: CDR1 GTSNPN, CDR2 SVGIG (reference sequence). The CDR3 runs 13 residues. The CDR3 DNA is TGTGCCTGGAGTGTTACAGGATCCTACGAGCAGTACTTC. It codes for CAWSVTGSYEQYF.

The chain couples TRBV5-5 to TRBJ1-2; D is perhaps TRBD1 (5 bases). The CDR3 runs to 16 residues. CDR1 is SGHKS, CDR2 YYEKEE, per germline (reference sequence). Trimming cost V 0 bases and J 4 bases, with 16 bases left between them. CDR3 DNA sequence: TGTGCCAGCAGCTTGGCCCCCCCGGGAGGGGTCTATGGCTACACCTTC. This gives the protein CASSLAPPGGVYGYTF.

This chain connects TRBV19 to TRBJ1-6, with TRBD1 identical over 7 bases. The CDR3 length is 12 residues. V shed 5 bases, J shed 13 bases, and the junction held 5 bases outside the gene matches. Germline V gene lookup returns CDR1 LNHDA and CDR2 SQIVND (reference sequence). CDR3: CASSAYRGPLHF. In DNA form, the CDR3 reads TGTGCCAGTAGTGCCTACAGGGGTCCCCTCCACTTT. Using reference TRBV19 and TRBJ1-6 for the parts outside the CDR3, the full variable domain is DGGITQSPKYLFRKEGQNVTLSCEQNLNHDAMYWYRQDPGQGLRLIYYSQIVNDFQKGDIAEGYSVSREKKESFPLTVTSAQKNPTAFYLCASSAYRGPLHFGNGTRLTVT.

The gene calls are TRBV27 and TRBJ2-2, with TRBD1 matching 11 bases. J gave up 6 bases and V 6 bases, and 9 bases lay outside the gene matches. Germline CDR1 MNHEY, CDR2 SMNVEV (reference sequence). The CDR3 is 16 amino acids. The CDR3 coding sequence is TGTGCCAGCAGCTTGATCCGGGACAGGGGGGCCGGGGAGCTGTTTTTT. This encodes CASSLIRDRGAGELFF.

The chain is built from TRBV7-3 and TRBJ2-1; a weak D match, TRBD2 (5 bases). The germline V gene has CDR1 SGHTA and CDR2 FQGTGA. This CDR3 spans 13 amino acids. Deletions cut 6 bases from V and 6 bases from J, with 12 bases between. As DNA, the CDR3 is TGTGCCAGCAGTCCAAAAGGGAGCAATGAGCAGTTCTTC. Its translation: CASSPKGSNEQFF.

The chain joins TRBV7-7 to TRBJ2-5; 9 nucleotides line up with TRBD2. CDR1 and CDR2 (germline): SSHAT, FNYEAQ (reference sequence). The CDR3 contains 15 residues. The J segment lost 4 bases and the V segment lost 1 base, leaving 4 bases of the junction unmatched. The CDR3 region is CASSLGREGIETQYF. In nucleotides, the CDR3 is TGTGCCAGCAGCTTAGGGCGGGAGGGAATAGAGACCCAGTACTTC.